This T cell receptor beta chain derives from a study of vaccination and CD4 T cells after COVID-19. Study overall: Six men and four women formed the convalescents, two being Hispanic. Either the Pfizer-BioNTech BNT162b2 or Moderna mRNA-1273 vaccine was given as two doses.

From germline, CDR1 is SEHNR and CDR2 FQNEAQ (reference sequence). The CDR3 contains 15 residues. Losses at the gene ends were 4 bases for V and 1 base for J; bases not matched to a gene: 3. Regarding this clonotype: Its specificity is not known.

As for time point: late sampling 161 to 241 days after vaccination in a few convalescent patients. Treatment noted: approximately nine-day PBMC culture with coronavirus spike peptide pools or control peptides (ViraFEST assay). Days 3 and 7 were when half the medium was replaced with fresh IL-2 medium. CD4+ T cells that had been cultured provided DNA sequenced with the Oncomine TCR Beta short-read assay. Investigators isolated genomic DNA from cultured CD4+ T cells. Each CDR3 protein is one row after TCRdb ran MiXCR on the PCR reads. Of around 23,000 distinct CDR3 sequences in the sample, under 55% were seen once.

The origin of this receptor is a human donor who had recovered from COVID-19. The gene calls are TRBV7-9 and TRBJ2-5, with TRBD2 matching over 10 bases. This material consisted of CD4+ T cells from blood, cultured in vitro, taken about 7 months after SARS-CoV-2 vaccination. CDR3 region: CASSSRTSGQETQYF. The CDR3 nucleotides are TGTGCCAGCAGCTCCAGGACTAGCGGCCAAGAGACCCAGTACTTC.